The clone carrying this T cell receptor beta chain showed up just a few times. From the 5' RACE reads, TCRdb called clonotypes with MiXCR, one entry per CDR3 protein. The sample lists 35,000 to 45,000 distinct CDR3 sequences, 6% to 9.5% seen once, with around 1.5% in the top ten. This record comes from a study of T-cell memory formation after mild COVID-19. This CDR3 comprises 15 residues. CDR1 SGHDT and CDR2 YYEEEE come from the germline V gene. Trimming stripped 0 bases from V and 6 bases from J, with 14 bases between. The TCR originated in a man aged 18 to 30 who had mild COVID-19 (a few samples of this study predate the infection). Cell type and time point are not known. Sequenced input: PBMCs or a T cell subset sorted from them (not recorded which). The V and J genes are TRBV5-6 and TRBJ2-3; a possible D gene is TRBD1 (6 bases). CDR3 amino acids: CASSLVGAHGDTQYF. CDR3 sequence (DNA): TGTGCCAGCAGCTTGGTGGGGGCGCACGGGGATACGCAGTATTTT.